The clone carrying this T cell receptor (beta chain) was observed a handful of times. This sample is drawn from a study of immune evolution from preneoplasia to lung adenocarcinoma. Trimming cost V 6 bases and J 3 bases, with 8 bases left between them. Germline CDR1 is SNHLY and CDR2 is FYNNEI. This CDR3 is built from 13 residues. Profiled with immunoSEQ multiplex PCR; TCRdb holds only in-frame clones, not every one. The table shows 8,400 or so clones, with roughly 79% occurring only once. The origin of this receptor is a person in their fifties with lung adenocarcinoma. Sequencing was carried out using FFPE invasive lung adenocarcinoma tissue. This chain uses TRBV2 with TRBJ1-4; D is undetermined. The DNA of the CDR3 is TGTGCCAGCAGGCCGGACCCTAATGAAAAACTGTTTTTT. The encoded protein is CASRPDPNEKLFF.